The 27 T cell receptor beta chains given below trace back to one sample, sequenced in a study of T cells in Graves' hyperthyroidism and ophthalmopathy. The TCR beta CDR3 regions underwent amplification using RNA transcripts as the source. The primer set for the first-round RT-PCR of the TCR CDR3 was HTBI. A single record per CDR3 protein comes from TCRdb applying MiXCR to the multiplex PCR reads. The sample lists fewer than 110,000 distinct CDR3 sequences; 15% to 20% were seen once. Input material: blood. These receptor sequences come from a woman in her 50s with Graves' hyperthyroidism.

Of note for this clonotype: Compared with germline, one end of the junction differs, possibly owing to a read error. The chain has TRBV28 and TRBJ2-5, with D possibly matching TRBD1 (6 bases). In germline, CDR1 is MDHEN, CDR2 SYDVKM. The CDR3 sequence is 13 residues long. The CDR3 sequence: CASSFPTGQFCHF. DNA of the CDR3: TGTGCCAGCAGTTTCCCGACAGGTCAATTTTGTCACTTC.

The chain recombines TRBV5-1 with TRBJ2-3; a possible D gene is TRBD2 (5 bases). V was trimmed by 7 bases and J by 5 bases, leaving 11 bases between them. CDR3 size: 12 residues. CDR1 and CDR2 (germline): SGHRS, YFSETQ. CDR3 in DNA: TGCGCCAGCTGTAGAGGAGGAGATACGCAGTATTTT. Protein sequence: CASCRGGDTQYF.

The chain links TRBV14 to TRBJ2-5; no reliable D call. This CDR3 is built from 12 residues. The V end lost 4 bases, the J end lost 7 bases, and 10 bases lay between the germline ends. CDR1 is SGHDN, CDR2 FVKESK, per germline. The CDR3 DNA is TGTGCCAGCAGCCGGGCCAGTGGGACCCAGTACTTC. This gives the protein CASSRASGTQYF. Variable domain in full (rest from reference TRBV14 and TRBJ2-5): EAGVTQFPSHSVIEKGQTVTLRCDPISGHDNLYWYRRVMGKEIKFLLHFVKESKQDESGMPNNRFLAERTGGTYSTLKVQPAELEDSGVYFCASSRASGTQYFGPGTRLLVL.

At least ten counts were recorded for this clonotype. V is TRBV3-1 and J is TRBJ2-1, with D possibly TRBD2 on 5 matching bases. The CDR3 is 16 amino acids. Germline V gene lookup returns CDR1 LGHDT and CDR2 YNNKEL (reference sequence). Deletions cut 1 base from V and 4 bases from J, with 14 bases between. The CDR3 protein is CASSQAATTLYNEQFF. CDR3 nucleotides: TGTGCCAGCAGCCAAGCTGCGACTACCCTATACAATGAGCAGTTCTTC.

The sample holds a few counts of this clonotype. J is TRBJ2-1 and V is TRBV6-1; no clear D. Germline V CDR1 and CDR2: MNHNS, SASEGT. The CDR3 is 14 amino acids. V lost 7 bases, J lost 0 bases, and 10 bases lay in between. The CDR3 sequence: CASNFDGSYNEQFF. Here the CDR3 DNA reads TGTGCCAGCAACTTCGATGGCTCCTACAATGAGCAGTTCTTC.

This clonotype was counted many times. The CDR3 is CASSRDRTEAFF. The CDR3 DNA reads TGTGCCAGCTCACGGGACAGGACTGAAGCTTTCTTT. The J gene is TRBJ1-1, the V gene TRBV18; 8 positions agree with TRBD1. Trimming removed 4 bases from V and 5 bases from J; junction bases left unmatched: 0. The CDR3 contains 12 residues. CDR1 is KGHSH, CDR2 LQKENI, per germline.

This clonotype occurred many times. V and J are TRBV7-9 and TRBJ2-1; D is unresolved. Trimming removed 4 bases at V and 7 bases at J, with 8 bases between. There are 12 residues in the CDR3. Germline V CDR1 and CDR2: SEHNR, FQNEAQ (reference sequence). CDR3 sequence: CASSSDGNEQFF. Here the CDR3 DNA reads TGTGCCAGCAGCTCGGACGGGAATGAGCAGTTCTTC.

In nucleotides, the CDR3 is TGTGCCATCAGTCCCACCGAGCCCCAAGAGACCCAGTACTTC. It codes for CAISPTEPQETQYF. The V and J genes are TRBV10-3 and TRBJ2-5; no firm D call. Germline values: CDR1 ENHRY, CDR2 SYGVKD. The CDR3 runs 14 residues. V lost 5 bases and J 1 base, leaving 11 bases between the germline ends.

This clonotype was detected ten times or more. CDR3 amino acids: CASSSDRGDQPQHF. DNA of the CDR3: TGTGCCAGCAGCTCGGACAGGGGAGATCAGCCCCAGCATTTT. The chain joins TRBV7-2 to TRBJ1-5, with 9 bases that match TRBD1. This CDR3 comprises 14 residues. Germline CDR1 is SGHTA and CDR2 is FQGNSA. J lost 5 bases, V lost 4 bases, and 3 bases had no gene match.

The table lists this clonotype with a few counts. The chain recombines TRBV14 with TRBJ2-2; 7 bases are a match to TRBD1. The length of the CDR3 is 16 residues. Looked up from germline, CDR1 is SGHDN and CDR2 is FVKESK. V lost 4 bases and J lost 4; bases outside the gene matches: 9. The CDR3 DNA reads as TGTGCCAGCAGCCGCCACACCGGGACAGCCACCGGGGAGCTGTTTTTT. Its protein is CASSRHTGTATGELFF.

The sample holds many counts of this clonotype. V gene TRBV24-1 combines with J gene TRBJ2-1; 8 nucleotides match TRBD2. V trimming: 4 bases; J trimming: 9 bases; junction bases outside the gene matches: 7. CDR3 length equals 14 residues. CDR1 KGHDR and CDR2 SFDVKD come from the germline V gene. The CDR3 DNA reads as TGTGCCACCAGTGAAACGGGAGGGCGAGTTGAGCAGTTCTTC. Translation gives CATSETGGRVEQFF.

With regard to this clonotype: A much larger clone is a single base away; this may be a read error. This chain links TRBV2 with TRBJ2-5, with a possible D match to TRBD2 (5 bases). The CDR3 length is 13 residues. V was shortened by 7 bases and J by 3 bases, with 12 bases between the two germline ends. From germline, CDR1 is SNHLY and CDR2 FYNNEI. CDR3 amino acids: CASIHDGKETQYF. The CDR3 DNA reads as TGTGCCAGCATACACGACGGGAAAGAGACCCAGTACTTC. The complete variable domain, with remaining parts taken from reference TRBV2 and TRBJ2-5, reads EPEVTQTPSHQVTQMGQEVILRCVPISNHLYFYWYRQILGQKVEFLVSFYNNEISEKSEIFDDQFSVERPDGSNFTLKIRSTKLEDSAMYFCASIHDGKETQYFGPGTRLLVL.

This clonotype has ten or more counts. The chain employs TRBV7-9 and TRBJ2-7; D ambiguous. V lost 2 bases, J lost 6 bases, and 17 bases lay in between. The CDR3 runs 15 residues. Per the germline V gene, CDR1 is SEHNR and CDR2 is FQNEAQ (reference sequence). This CDR3 is CASSLPLTTPPEQYF. The DNA of the CDR3 is TGTGCCAGCAGCTTACCCCTAACTACCCCCCCCGAGCAGTACTTC.

This clonotype was counted ten times or more. The chain carries TRBV6-2 or TRBV6-3 and TRBJ2-6, with D perhaps matching TRBD2 (5 bases). This CDR3 contains 17 residues. V gave up 0 bases and J gave up 2 bases, with 11 bases separating them. Per the germline V gene, CDR1 is MNHEY and CDR2 is SVGEGT. The CDR3 DNA reads TGTGCCAGCAGTTACTCCGGGGAATTAGCTGGGGCCAACGTCCTGACTTTC. It yields the protein CASSYSGELAGANVLTF.

This clonotype was recorded many times. The rearrangement links TRBV7-3 to TRBJ2-2; D may be TRBD1 (5 bases). Trimming left V 3 bases short and J 6 bases short, with 11 bases between. Germline V lookup: CDR1 SGHTA, CDR2 FQGTGA. The CDR3 consists of 14 residues. The CDR3 bases are TGTGCCAGCAGCTTCACCCCAGGGTCCGGGGAGCTGTTTTTT. This encodes CASSFTPGSGELFF.

There are many counts of this clonotype. The chain uses TRBV28 and TRBJ2-7; weak D call: TRBD2 (7 bases). The CDR3 is 15 amino acids. The V end was cut by 5 bases, the J end by 2 bases, with 16 bases between. In germline, CDR1 is MDHEN, CDR2 SYDVKM. The DNA for the CDR3 is TGTGCCAGCAGTGGGGGGGGGGGCCTTACCTACGAGCAGTACGTC. Residues: CASSGGGGLTYEQYV.

This clonotype was observed many times. The V and J genes are TRBV27 and TRBJ2-2; D possibly corresponds to TRBD1 (5 bases). V was trimmed by 3 bases and J by 8 bases, leaving 7 bases between them. Germline V gene lookup returns CDR1 MNHEY and CDR2 SMNVEV (reference sequence). This CDR3 spans 12 amino acids. The CDR3 loop is CASSFRQGELFF. As DNA, the CDR3 is TGTGCCAGCAGTTTCCGACAGGGGGAGCTGTTTTTT.

The table lists this clonotype with many counts. This chain joins TRBV3-1 and TRBJ2-5, with D tentatively TRBD1 (5 bases). The CDR3 runs 14 residues. V was trimmed by 0 bases and J by 7 bases, leaving 12 bases between them. The germline V gene encodes CDR1 LGHDT and CDR2 YNNKEL (reference sequence). The CDR3 sequence is CASSQDSVQGTQYF. The CDR3 DNA is TGTGCCAGCAGCCAAGACAGTGTCCAGGGGACCCAGTACTTC.

The table lists this clonotype with many counts. The J gene is TRBJ1-1, the V gene TRBV20-1, with TRBD1 matching 7 bases. The germline CDR1 and CDR2 sequences are DFQATT and SNEGSKA (reference sequence). The CDR3 is 13 amino acids. V lost 6 bases and J lost 4; bases outside the gene matches: 8. CDR3 sequence: CSAKDRVFTEAFF. The CDR3, as DNA: TGCAGTGCAAAAGACAGGGTGTTCACTGAAGCTTTCTTT.

Here the CDR3 reads CSARRQGFSEAFF. The CDR3 DNA is TGCAGTGCCCGCCGACAGGGGTTTAGTGAAGCTTTCTTT. The chain has TRBV20-1 and TRBJ1-1; 8 bases fit TRBD1. CDR1 is DFQATT and CDR2 is SNEGSKA in the germline V gene (reference sequence). There are 13 residues in the CDR3. J gave up 7 bases and V 6 bases, and 10 bases lay outside the gene matches.

This chain connects TRBV7-2 to TRBJ2-3; D call uncertain. CDR1 is SGHTA and CDR2 is FQGNSA in the germline V gene. V lost 1 base to trimming and J lost 7 bases, with 12 bases between them. This CDR3 is built from 14 residues. The CDR3, as DNA: TGTGCCAGCAGCTTAGTATTTGGCACGAATACGCAGTATTTT. This encodes CASSLVFGTNTQYF.

Many counts were recorded for this clonotype. The CDR3 region is CASSPQGFTGELFF. CDR3 in DNA: TGCGCCAGCAGCCCCCAAGGGTTCACCGGGGAGCTGTTTTTT. The chain recombines TRBV5-1 with TRBJ2-2; D uncertain. V lost 4 bases and J lost 4, with 11 bases in between. The CDR3 extends over 14 amino acids. CDR1 SGHRS and CDR2 YFSETQ come from the germline V gene.

The V and J genes are TRBV19 and TRBJ2-7; 8 nucleotides line up with TRBD1. CDR1 is LNHDA and CDR2 is SQIVND in the germline V gene (reference sequence). V trimming: 4 bases; J trimming: 5 bases; junction bases outside the gene matches: 4. The CDR3 is made up of 13 amino acids. The CDR3 bases are TGTGCCAGTAGTAGGCAGACAGGGGACGAGCAGTACGTC. It codes for CASSRQTGDEQYV.

A note on this clonotype: Since a much larger clone is just one base distant, this may be a read error. The chain carries TRBV4-2 and TRBJ1-1; D gene ambiguous. The V end lost 0 bases, the J end lost 11 bases, and 13 bases lay between the germline ends. CDR1 LGHNA and CDR2 YNFKEQ come from the germline V gene. The length of the CDR3 is 13 residues. In DNA, the CDR3 is TGTGCCAGCAGCCAAGATCAGAAGAGGCAGGCTTTCTTT. This translates into CASSQDQKRQAFF.

This clonotype came up many times. The V call is TRBV7-2, the J call TRBJ1-4, with D possibly matching TRBD1 (6 bases). The CDR3 extends over 14 amino acids. Germline assignment: CDR1 SGHTA and CDR2 FQGNSA. V lost 1 base and J lost 5, with 8 bases in between. CDR3 region: CASSLGQGNEKLFF. The CDR3 nucleotides read TGTGCCAGCAGCTTAGGCCAGGGGAATGAAAAACTGTTTTTT. Full variable domain (rest looked up from reference TRBV7-2 and TRBJ1-4): GAGVSQSPSNKVTEKGKDVELRCDPISGHTALYWYRQSLGQGLEFLIYFQGNSAPDKSGLPSDRFSAERTGGSVSTLTIQRTQQEDSAVYLCASSLGQGNEKLFFGSGTQLSVL.

As DNA, the CDR3 is TGTGCCAGCAGACCAACTGTTGGGCCAGTAGGCTACGAGCAGTACTTC. It specifies CASRPTVGPVGYEQYF. The chain carries TRBV7-2 and TRBJ2-7, with unresolved D. Trimming pared 6 bases from V and 3 bases from J, leaving 21 bases between. CDR1 and CDR2 (germline): SGHTA, FQGNSA. The CDR3 has 16 amino acids. Full variable domain (remainder filled in from reference TRBV7-2 and TRBJ2-7): GAGVSQSPSNKVTEKGKDVELRCDPISGHTALYWYRQSLGQGLEFLIYFQGNSAPDKSGLPSDRFSAERTGGSVSTLTIQRTQQEDSAVYLCASRPTVGPVGYEQYFGPGTRLTVT.

This chain joins TRBV6-9 and TRBJ1-5; the D is unclear. This CDR3 is built from 16 residues. Germline CDR1 is MNHGY and CDR2 is SVAAGI. Trimming removed 4 bases at V and 2 bases at J, with 15 bases between. CDR3 protein: CASSLRWRAGNQPQHF. The CDR3 DNA follows: TGTGCCAGCAGTTTGAGGTGGCGGGCTGGCAATCAGCCCCAGCATTTT.